These 26 T cell receptor beta chains share one sample of origin, sequenced in a study of blood T cell repertoires in COVID-19. Using immunoSEQ multiplex PCR, the repertoire was profiled, and TCRdb retains in-frame clones only, with some absent. The table shows 200,000 to 250,000 clones, with nearly 90% occurring only once. The sequenced material came from peripheral blood. These receptors all come from a man aged 50-59 years with COVID-19, enrolled during active disease.

This clone was seen only a few times. This rearrangement joins TRBV14 to TRBJ1-1; no definite D call. V lost 4 bases, J lost 0 bases, and 12 bases lay in between. This CDR3 region has 15 residues. The germline V gene has CDR1 SGHDN and CDR2 FVKESK. The CDR3 reads CASSPLEIMNTEAFF. The CDR3 bases are TGTGCCAGCAGCCCCCTCGAGATAATGAACACTGAAGCTTTCTTT.

The chain recombines TRBV27 with TRBJ1-1; 9 bases map to TRBD1. V trimming: 5 bases; J trimming: 6 bases; junction bases outside the gene matches: 10. CDR1 MNHEY and CDR2 SMNVEV come from the germline V gene (reference sequence). The length of the CDR3 is 15 residues. Here the CDR3 reads CASSPGTGTSPEAFF. The CDR3 DNA reads as TGTGCCAGCAGTCCCGGGACAGGGACGTCTCCTGAAGCTTTCTTT.

About this clone itself: Additional DNA sequences in this sample encode the identical CDR3. The chain couples TRBV24-1 to TRBJ1-5, with D unresolved. Germline assignment: CDR1 KGHDR and CDR2 SFDVKD. V lost 5 bases and J lost 1, with 8 bases in between. The CDR3 totals 14 residues. The CDR3 sequence: CATSAGSSNQPQHF. CDR3 nucleotide sequence: TGTGCCACCAGTGCTGGGAGCAGCAATCAGCCCCAGCATTTT.

J is TRBJ2-2 and V is TRBV7-6; 8 bases are shared with TRBD2. The CDR3 covers 17 residues. The germline V gene has CDR1 SGHVS and CDR2 FNYEAQ. The J segment lost 3 bases and the V segment lost 3 bases, leaving 9 bases of the junction unmatched. In DNA, the CDR3 is TGTGCCAGCAGCTTGGGCTGGAGCGGGAGCTACACCGGGGAGCTGTTTTTT. It specifies CASSLGWSGSYTGELFF. The full variable domain, its missing parts supplied by reference TRBV7-6 and TRBJ2-2, is GAGVSQSPRYKVTKRGQDVALRCDPISGHVSLYWYRQALGQGPEFLTYFNYEAQQDKSGLPNDRFSAERPEGSISTLTIQRTEQRDSAMYRCASSLGWSGSYTGELFFGEGSRLTVL.

This chain connects TRBV11-2 to TRBJ2-3; TRBD2 matches at 7 bases. Losses at the gene ends were 5 bases for V and 6 bases for J; bases not matched to a gene: 5. The CDR3 consists of 13 residues. CDR1 is SGHAT, CDR2 FQNNGV, per germline. This CDR3 reads CASSKAGPDTQYF. The CDR3 DNA sequence: TGTGCCAGCAGCAAAGCGGGACCGGATACGCAGTATTTT.

The chain combines TRBV11-2 with TRBJ2-1; TRBD2 agrees at 8 bases. Trimming at V came to 5 bases and at J to 8 bases, leaving 11 bases not matched to a gene. CDR1 is SGHAT, CDR2 FQNNGV, per germline. The CDR3 runs to 15 residues. The chain's CDR3 is CASSPLRAGVDEQFF. The CDR3 region has the DNA TGTGCCAGCAGCCCCCTCCGAGCGGGAGTCGATGAGCAGTTCTTC. The whole variable domain, filled in from reference TRBV11-2 and TRBJ2-1, reads EAGVAQSPRYKIIEKRQSVAFWCNPISGHATLYWYQQILGQGPKLLIQFQNNGVVDDSQLPKDRFSAERLKGVDSTLKIQPAKLEDSAVYLCASSPLRAGVDEQFFGPGTRLTVL.

The CDR3 loop is CASSSHPGTGVFYGYTF. In DNA form, the CDR3 reads TGCGCCAGCAGCTCTCACCCCGGGACAGGGGTCTTCTATGGCTACACCTTC. The gene calls are TRBV5-1 and TRBJ1-2; the match to TRBD1 covers 10 bases. J was trimmed by 4 bases and V by 3 bases; bases with no gene match: 12. CDR1 is SGHRS, CDR2 YFSETQ, per germline. CDR3 size: 17 residues.

The sample holds a few counts of this clone. The chain joins TRBV6-5 to TRBJ2-1; 12 bases agree with TRBD2. V was clipped by 6 bases and J by 7 bases; unmatched bases: 7. Germline CDR1 MNHEY, CDR2 SVGAGI. The CDR3 loop spans 15 amino acids. The CDR3 DNA reads TGTGCCAGCAGGGGGCTAGCGGGAGGGCGAAATGAGCAGTTCTTC. This translates into CASRGLAGGRNEQFF.

This rearrangement joins TRBV7-2 to TRBJ1-4; possibly TRBD1 for D (6 bases). V was clipped by 5 bases and J by 5 bases, with 18 bases between them. This CDR3 has 16 residues. Germline V gene data show CDR1 as SGHTA and CDR2 as FQGNSA. DNA for the CDR3: TGTGCCAGCAGCCCGTTAGGGGGACACCAAAATGAAAAACTGTTTTTT. Translating gives CASSPLGGHQNEKLFF.

The gene calls are TRBV19 and TRBJ2-1, with D tentatively TRBD1 (5 bases). The CDR3 sequence is 15 residues long. Germline CDR1 reads LNHDA; CDR2 reads SQIVND (reference sequence). With 4 bases removed from V and 0 bases from J, the gap between germline ends came to 10 bases. The CDR3 sequence: CASSNHQGSYNEQFF. CDR3 bases: TGTGCCAGTAGTAACCACCAGGGCTCCTACAATGAGCAGTTCTTC.

CDR3 bases: TGCGCCAGCGGGGAGGGGACAACTAATGAAAAACTGTTTTTT. Amino acid sequence: CASGEGTTNEKLFF. This rearrangement joins TRBV10-2 to TRBJ1-4; TRBD1 might be the D (5 bases). The CDR3 totals 14 residues. The germline V gene encodes CDR1 WSHSY and CDR2 SAAADI. Trimming pared 8 bases from V and 0 bases from J, leaving 10 bases between.

This clone was seen just once. This chain joins TRBV7-9 and TRBJ2-7, with D uncertain. The CDR3 consists of 12 residues. CDR1 and CDR2 (germline): SEHNR, FQNEAQ (reference sequence). V was cut by 0 bases and J by 6 bases, with 6 bases left in between. The CDR3 spells CASSLATVEQYF. The CDR3 DNA reads as TGTGCCAGCAGCTTAGCAACAGTCGAGCAGTACTTC. The whole variable domain, remainder taken from reference TRBV7-9 and TRBJ2-7, is DTGVSQNPRHKITKRGQNVTFRCDPISEHNRLYWYRQTLGQGPEFLTYFQNEAQLEKSRLLSDRFSAERPKGSFSTLEIQRTEQGDSAMYLCASSLATVEQYFGPGTRLTVT.

The rearrangement uses TRBV27 and TRBJ2-7, with D maybe TRBD2 (6 bases). This CDR3 spans 16 amino acids. In germline, CDR1 is MNHEY, CDR2 SMNVEV (reference sequence). V was cut by 3 bases and J by 5 bases, with 20 bases left in between. In DNA form, the CDR3 reads TGTGCCAGCAGTTTCGGGAGTGCCGGCAATAGGCACGAGCAGTACTTC. This gives the protein CASSFGSAGNRHEQYF.

The chain recombines TRBV7-2 with TRBJ2-2; TRBD2 agrees at 13 bases. Germline lookup yields CDR1 SGHTA and CDR2 FQGNSA. The CDR3 length is 17 residues. J gave up 1 base and V 6 bases, and 5 bases lay outside the gene matches. CDR3 nucleotide sequence: TGTGCCAGCAGGCTTAGACTAGCGGGGGGGAACACCGGGGAGCTGTTTTTT. Translated: CASRLRLAGGNTGELFF.

This clone is a singleton in its sample. The CDR3 region is CASSGISGANVLTF. The CDR3, as DNA: TGCGCCAGCAGCGGGATCTCTGGGGCCAACGTCCTGACTTTC. The chain joins TRBV10-2 to TRBJ2-6; D might be TRBD2 (5 bases). The V end was cut by 6 bases, the J end by 0 bases, with 6 bases between. Germline CDR1 and CDR2: WSHSY and SAAADI. The CDR3 runs 14 residues.

The rearrangement uses TRBV11-2 and TRBJ2-3; TRBD2 is a possible D gene (6 bases). V gave up 5 bases and J gave up 1 base, with 13 bases separating them. This CDR3 contains 15 residues. In germline, CDR1 is SGHAT, CDR2 FQNNGV. The CDR3 DNA is TGTGCCAGCAGCCGTCGGACGGGGGGCACAGATACGCAGTATTTT. It codes for CASSRRTGGTDTQYF.

The chain joins TRBV11-2 to TRBJ1-2; 7 bases agree with TRBD1. From germline, CDR1 is SGHAT and CDR2 FQNNGV. The trim removed 4 bases at V and 4 bases at J, leaving 9 bases unmatched. The CDR3 spans 15 residues. CDR3 nucleotide sequence: TGTGCCAGCAGCTCACTACGTGGGACAGTCTATGGCTACACCTTC. It codes for CASSSLRGTVYGYTF.

This sequence joins TRBV5-4 and TRBJ2-1, with 7 bases matching TRBD1. Germline CDR1 SGHNT, CDR2 YYREEE (reference sequence). Trimming took 1 base from V and 0 from J; bases not matched to a gene: 1. The CDR3 extends over 15 amino acids. CDR3 protein: CASSLSGGSYNEQFF. CDR3 DNA: TGTGCCAGCAGCTTGTCAGGGGGCTCCTACAATGAGCAGTTCTTC.

The chain links TRBV5-5 to TRBJ1-5, with D perhaps TRBD1 (5 bases). The V gene lost 1 base and the J gene lost 3 bases, with 8 bases spanning the gap. The CDR3 sequence is 14 residues long. The V gene's germline CDR1 is SGHKS and CDR2 YYEKEE (reference sequence). The CDR3 region is CASSLFRDNQPQHF. The CDR3 DNA follows: TGTGCCAGCAGCTTGTTCAGGGACAATCAGCCCCAGCATTTT.

The table lists this clone with a few counts. The chain is built from TRBV7-8 and TRBJ1-1, with 8 positions matching TRBD1. V shed 3 bases and J 2 bases; nucleotides not matched to a gene: 2. The CDR3 length is 14 residues. CDR1 SGHVS and CDR2 FQNEAQ come from the germline V gene. This chain's CDR3 is CASSLDRVNTEAFF. DNA for the CDR3: TGTGCCAGCAGCTTGGACAGGGTCAACACTGAAGCTTTCTTT.

The chain carries TRBV7-9 and TRBJ1-6; D might be TRBD1 (5 bases). V lost 3 bases and J 5 bases, leaving 8 bases between the germline ends. CDR1 and CDR2 (germline): SEHNR, FQNEAQ (reference sequence). This CDR3 region has 14 residues. DNA of the CDR3: TGTGCCAGCAGCTTCGGACATAATAATTCACCCCTCCACTTT. This sequence encodes CASSFGHNNSPLHF.

This clone was found a few times. This chain joins TRBV30 and TRBJ1-2; a weak D match, TRBD1 (5 bases). The CDR3 contains 15 residues. CDR1 and CDR2 from the germline V gene are GTSNPN and SVGIG (reference sequence). Trimming cost V 1 base and J 7 bases, with 19 bases left between them. The CDR3 protein is CAWSDLRRGPGGYTF. The CDR3 DNA reads TGTGCCTGGAGTGACCTCCGGCGGGGCCCAGGTGGCTACACCTTC.

The chain links TRBV19 to TRBJ2-1, with 10 bases that match TRBD2. Losses at the gene ends were 4 bases for V and 4 bases for J; bases not matched to a gene: 1. The CDR3 extends over 14 amino acids. Germline CDR1 and CDR2: LNHDA and SQIVND (reference sequence). CDR3 amino acids: CASSTSGGYNEQFF. CDR3 nucleotide sequence: TGTGCCAGTAGTACTAGCGGGGGTTACAATGAGCAGTTCTTC.

The CDR3 is CASSQTLVGRGSSGANVLTF. CDR3 DNA: TGCGCCAGCAGCCAAACCCTGGTCGGGAGGGGGTCATCTGGGGCCAACGTCCTGACTTTC. The rearrangement links TRBV4-3 to TRBJ2-6; 8 bases line up with TRBD2. J was trimmed by 1 base and V by 2 bases; bases with no gene match: 13. The CDR3 contains 20 residues. The germline gives CDR1 LGHNA, CDR2 YSLEER.

The chain recombines TRBV3-1 (or the pseudogene TRBV3-2) with TRBJ2-1; perhaps TRBD1 as D (6 bases). The CDR3 sequence is 15 residues long. In germline, CDR1 is LGHDT, CDR2 YNNKEL (reference sequence). V was shortened by 0 bases and J by 14 bases, with 20 bases between the two germline ends. CDR3 region: CASSQDPQGLNAEFF. The CDR3, as DNA: TGTGCCAGCAGCCAAGATCCACAGGGTTTAAATGCAGAGTTCTTC.

The rearrangement links TRBV6-6 to TRBJ2-1; D remains unclear. This CDR3 spans 14 amino acids. CDR1 is MNHNY, CDR2 SVGAGI, per germline (reference sequence). With 0 bases removed from V and 6 bases from J, the gap between germline ends came to 9 bases. CDR3 protein: CASSYSKLFNEQFF. The DNA for the CDR3 is TGTGCCAGCAGTTACTCGAAGCTCTTCAATGAGCAGTTCTTC.